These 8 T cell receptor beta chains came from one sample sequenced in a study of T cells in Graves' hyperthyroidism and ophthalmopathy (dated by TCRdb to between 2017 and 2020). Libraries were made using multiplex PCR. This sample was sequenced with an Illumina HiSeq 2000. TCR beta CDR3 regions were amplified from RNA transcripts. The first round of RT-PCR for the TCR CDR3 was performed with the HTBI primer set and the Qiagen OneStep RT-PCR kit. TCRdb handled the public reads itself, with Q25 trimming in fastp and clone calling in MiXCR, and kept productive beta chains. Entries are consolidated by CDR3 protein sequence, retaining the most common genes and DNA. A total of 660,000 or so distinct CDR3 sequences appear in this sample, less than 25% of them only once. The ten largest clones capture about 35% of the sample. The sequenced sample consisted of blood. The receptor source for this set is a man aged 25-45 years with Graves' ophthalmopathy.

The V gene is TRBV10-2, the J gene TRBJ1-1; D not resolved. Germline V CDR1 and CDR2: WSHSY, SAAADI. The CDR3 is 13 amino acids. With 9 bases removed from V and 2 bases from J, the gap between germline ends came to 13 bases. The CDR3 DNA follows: TGCGCCAGTTTCGGGGATGACAACACTGAAGCTTTCTTT. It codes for CASFGDDNTEAFF.

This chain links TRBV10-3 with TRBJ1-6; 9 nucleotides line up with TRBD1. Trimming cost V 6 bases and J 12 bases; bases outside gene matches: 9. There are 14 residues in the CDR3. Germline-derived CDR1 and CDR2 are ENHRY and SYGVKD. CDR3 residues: CAIRETGGLEPLHF. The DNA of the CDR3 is TGTGCCATCAGAGAGACAGGGGGGTTAGAACCCCTCCACTTT.

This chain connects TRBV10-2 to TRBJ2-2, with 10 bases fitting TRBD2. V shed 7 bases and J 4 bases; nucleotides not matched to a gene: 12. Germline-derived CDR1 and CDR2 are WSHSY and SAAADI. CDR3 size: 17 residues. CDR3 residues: CASNGETSGWGTGELFF. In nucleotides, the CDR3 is TGCGCCAGCAATGGAGAGACTAGCGGGTGGGGCACCGGGGAGCTGTTTTTT.

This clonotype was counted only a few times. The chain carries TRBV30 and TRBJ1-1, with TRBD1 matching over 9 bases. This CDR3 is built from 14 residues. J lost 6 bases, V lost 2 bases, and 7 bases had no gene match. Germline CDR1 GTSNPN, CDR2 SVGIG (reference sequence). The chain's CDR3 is CAWSSGTGTPEAFF. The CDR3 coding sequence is TGTGCCTGGAGTTCGGGGACAGGGACCCCTGAAGCTTTCTTT.

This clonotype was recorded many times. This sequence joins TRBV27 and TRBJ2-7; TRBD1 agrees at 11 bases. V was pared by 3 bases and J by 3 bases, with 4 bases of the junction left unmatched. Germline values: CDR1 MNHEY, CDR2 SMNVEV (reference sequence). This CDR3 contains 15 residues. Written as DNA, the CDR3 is TGTGCCAGCAGTTTTGTAGGGACAGGGGGCTACGAGCAGTACTTC. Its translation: CASSFVGTGGYEQYF.

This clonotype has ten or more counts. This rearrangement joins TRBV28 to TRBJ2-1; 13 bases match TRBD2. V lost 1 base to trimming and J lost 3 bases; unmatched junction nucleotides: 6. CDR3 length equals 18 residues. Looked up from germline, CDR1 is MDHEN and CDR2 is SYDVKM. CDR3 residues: CASSLSRLAGGNYNEQFF. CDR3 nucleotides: TGTGCCAGCAGTTTATCCCGACTAGCGGGAGGTAACTACAATGAGCAGTTCTTC.

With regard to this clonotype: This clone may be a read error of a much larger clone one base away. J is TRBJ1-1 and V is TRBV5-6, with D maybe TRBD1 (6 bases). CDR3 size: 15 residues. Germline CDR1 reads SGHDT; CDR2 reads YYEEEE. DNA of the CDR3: TGTGCCAGCAAGGGAGGGGGATTTTCGAACACTGAAGCTCTCTTT. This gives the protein CASKGGGFSNTEALF.

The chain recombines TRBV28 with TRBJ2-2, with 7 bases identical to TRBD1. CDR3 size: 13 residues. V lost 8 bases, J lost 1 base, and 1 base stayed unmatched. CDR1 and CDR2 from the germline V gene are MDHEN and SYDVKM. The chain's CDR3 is CASDRENTGELFF. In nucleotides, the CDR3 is TGTGCCAGCGACAGGGAGAACACCGGGGAGCTGTTTTTT.